This T cell receptor beta chain emerged from a study of T cells after somatic rescue of genetic block. Sequencing was performed with immunoSEQ multiplex PCR; in TCRdb, only in-frame clones are kept and a portion is missing. Of tens of thousands of clones in the sample, approximately 90% were seen once. This TCR came from a woman aged 18-29 years. Sequenced: peripheral blood mononuclear cells (PBMCs).

CDR3 sequence: CASGEGGLAKNIQYF. CDR3 DNA: TGTGCCAGCGGGGAGGGCGGCTTAGCCAAAAACATTCAGTACTTC. The rearrangement links TRBV27 to TRBJ2-4, with TRBD2 matching 7 bases. V dropped 8 bases and J dropped 0; count of bases not matched to a gene: 7. The CDR3 contains 15 residues. The germline V gene has CDR1 MNHEY and CDR2 SMNVEV (reference sequence).